The 2 T cell receptor beta chains given below trace back to one sample, sequenced in a study of pediatric ulcerative colitis. Using immunoSEQ multiplex PCR, the repertoire was profiled, and TCRdb retains in-frame clones only, with some absent. The table has tens of thousands of clones, roughly 79% seen once. The rectum was sampled with one to two pinch biopsies at colonoscopy. The sequencing sample was made of gut tissue. The origin of the receptors is a girl between 5 and 17 years old with moderate ulcerative colitis.

This clone was counted between two and nine times. This chain links TRBV7-2 with TRBJ2-7; TRBD2 matches 7 bases. From germline, CDR1 is SGHTA and CDR2 FQGNSA. The CDR3 consists of 15 residues. Germline trimming cut 6 bases from V and 2 bases from J; bases unmatched to any gene: 10. The CDR3 DNA reads as TGTGCCAGCAGGCCCTATCTAGCGGTCACCTACGAGCAGTACTTC. It yields the protein CASRPYLAVTYEQYF.

This chain uses TRBV2 with TRBJ1-4; no firm D call. This CDR3 region has 17 residues. The germline CDR1 and CDR2 sequences are SNHLY and FYNNEI. V was clipped by 6 bases and J by 5 bases, with 22 bases between them. The DNA of the CDR3 is TGTGCCAGCAGCCTGGGTACAGTCGGGTGGGGAAATGAAAAACTGTTTTTT. Protein: CASSLGTVGWGNEKLFF.